This T cell receptor (beta chain) is from a study of blood T cell repertoires in COVID-19. Turning to the study itself: Whether acute or convalescent, the COVID-19 samples came from the United States, Italy and Spain. In each case, the material was cDNA or gDNA derived from T cells, B-cell-depleted T cells, or PBMCs.

This CDR3 has 15 residues. With 4 bases clipped from V and 2 bases from J, the junction kept 6 bases outside the gene matches. Looked up from germline, CDR1 is SNHLY and CDR2 is FYNNEI. Produced via immunoSEQ multiplex PCR; TCRdb's table is partial and in-frame only. The sample records 200,000 to 250,000 clones, roughly 79% being singletons. Sequences were obtained from peripheral blood. V and J are TRBV2 and TRBJ2-5; the match to TRBD2 covers 8 bases. The TCR was taken from a woman of 80 years or more with COVID-19, enrolled during active disease. CDR3 sequence reads: CASSVGSGAQETQYF. CDR3 nucleotides: TGTGCCAGCAGTGTTGGTAGCGGGGCTCAAGAGACCCAGTACTTC.